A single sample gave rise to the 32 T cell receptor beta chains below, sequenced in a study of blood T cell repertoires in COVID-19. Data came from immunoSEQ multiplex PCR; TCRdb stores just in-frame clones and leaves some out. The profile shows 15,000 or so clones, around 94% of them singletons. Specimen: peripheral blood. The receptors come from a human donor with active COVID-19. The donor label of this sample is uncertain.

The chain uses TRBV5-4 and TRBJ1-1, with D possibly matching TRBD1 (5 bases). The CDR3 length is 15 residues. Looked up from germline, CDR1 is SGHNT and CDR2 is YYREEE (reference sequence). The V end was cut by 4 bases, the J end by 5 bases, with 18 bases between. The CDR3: CASSPPGRRATEAFF. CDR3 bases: TGTGCCAGCAGCCCACCAGGGAGGAGGGCGACTGAAGCTTTCTTT. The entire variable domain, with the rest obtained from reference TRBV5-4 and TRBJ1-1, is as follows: ETGVTQSPTHLIKTRGQQVTLRCSSQSGHNTVSWYQQALGQGPQFIFQYYREEENGRGNFPPRFSGLQFPNYSSELNVNALELDDSALYLCASSPPGRRATEAFFGQGTRLTVV.

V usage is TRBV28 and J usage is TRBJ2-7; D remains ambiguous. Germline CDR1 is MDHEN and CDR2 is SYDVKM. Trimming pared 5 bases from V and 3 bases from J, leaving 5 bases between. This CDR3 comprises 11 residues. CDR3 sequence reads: CASSLNYEQYF. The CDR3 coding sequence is TGTGCCAGCAGTCTAAACTACGAGCAGTACTTC.

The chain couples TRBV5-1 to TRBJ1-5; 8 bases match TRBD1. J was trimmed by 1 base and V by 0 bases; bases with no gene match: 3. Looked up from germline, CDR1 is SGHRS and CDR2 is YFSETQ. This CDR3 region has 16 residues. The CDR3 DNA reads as TGCGCCAGCAGCTTGGGGGACAGGACAAGCAATCAGCCCCAGCATTTT. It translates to CASSLGDRTSNQPQHF. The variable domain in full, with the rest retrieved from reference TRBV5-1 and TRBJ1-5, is KAGVTQTPRYLIKTRGQQVTLSCSPISGHRSVSWYQQTPGQGLQFLFEYFSETQRNKGNFPGRFSGRQFSNSRSEMNVSTLELGDSALYLCASSLGDRTSNQPQHFGDGTRLSIL.

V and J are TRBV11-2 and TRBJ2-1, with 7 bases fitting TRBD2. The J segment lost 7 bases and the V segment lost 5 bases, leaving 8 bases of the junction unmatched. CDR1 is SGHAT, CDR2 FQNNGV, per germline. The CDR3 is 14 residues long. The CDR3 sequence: CASSQWEGANEQFF. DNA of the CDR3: TGTGCCAGCAGCCAATGGGAGGGCGCGAATGAGCAGTTCTTC. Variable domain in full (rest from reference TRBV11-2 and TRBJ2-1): EAGVAQSPRYKIIEKRQSVAFWCNPISGHATLYWYQQILGQGPKLLIQFQNNGVVDDSQLPKDRFSAERLKGVDSTLKIQPAKLEDSAVYLCASSQWEGANEQFFGPGTRLTVL.

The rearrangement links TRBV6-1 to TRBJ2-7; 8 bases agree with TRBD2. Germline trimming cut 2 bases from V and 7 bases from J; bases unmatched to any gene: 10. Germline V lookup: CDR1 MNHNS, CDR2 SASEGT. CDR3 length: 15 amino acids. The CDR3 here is CASSELTGGPEEQYF. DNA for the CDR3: TGTGCCAGCAGTGAATTGACGGGAGGGCCGGAAGAGCAGTACTTC.

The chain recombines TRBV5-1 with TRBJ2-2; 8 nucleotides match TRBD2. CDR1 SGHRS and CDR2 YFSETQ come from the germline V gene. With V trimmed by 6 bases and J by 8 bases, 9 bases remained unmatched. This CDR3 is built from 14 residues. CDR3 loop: CASKGLAKEGELFF. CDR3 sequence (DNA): TGCGCCAGCAAAGGACTAGCCAAAGAAGGGGAGCTGTTTTTT.

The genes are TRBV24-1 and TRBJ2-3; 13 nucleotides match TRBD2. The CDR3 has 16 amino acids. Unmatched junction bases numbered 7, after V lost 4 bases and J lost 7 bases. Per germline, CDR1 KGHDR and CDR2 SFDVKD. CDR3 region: CATSDLTSGGKNTQYF. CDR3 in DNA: TGTGCCACCAGTGACCTGACTAGCGGGGGGAAAAATACGCAGTATTTT.

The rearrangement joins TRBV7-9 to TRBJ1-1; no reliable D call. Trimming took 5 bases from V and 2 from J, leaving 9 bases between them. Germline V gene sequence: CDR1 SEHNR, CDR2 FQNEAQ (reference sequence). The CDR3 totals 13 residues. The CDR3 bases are TGTGCCAGCAGCCCTACAGTTAACACTGAAGCTTTCTTT. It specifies CASSPTVNTEAFF.

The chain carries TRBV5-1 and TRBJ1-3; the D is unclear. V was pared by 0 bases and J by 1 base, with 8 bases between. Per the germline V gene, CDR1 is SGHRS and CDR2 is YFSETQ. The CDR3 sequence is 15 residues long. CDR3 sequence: CASSLGTESGNTIYF. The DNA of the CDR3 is TGCGCCAGCAGCTTGGGGACTGAGTCTGGAAACACCATATATTTT. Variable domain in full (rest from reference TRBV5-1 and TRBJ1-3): KAGVTQTPRYLIKTRGQQVTLSCSPISGHRSVSWYQQTPGQGLQFLFEYFSETQRNKGNFPGRFSGRQFSNSRSEMNVSTLELGDSALYLCASSLGTESGNTIYFGEGSWLTVV.

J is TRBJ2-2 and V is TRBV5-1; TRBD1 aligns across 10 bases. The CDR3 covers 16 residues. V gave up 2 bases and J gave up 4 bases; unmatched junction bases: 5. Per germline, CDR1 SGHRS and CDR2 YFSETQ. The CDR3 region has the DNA TGCGCCAGCAGCTTAGACAGGGGGCAGGGCACCGGGGAGCTGTTTTTT. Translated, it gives CASSLDRGQGTGELFF.

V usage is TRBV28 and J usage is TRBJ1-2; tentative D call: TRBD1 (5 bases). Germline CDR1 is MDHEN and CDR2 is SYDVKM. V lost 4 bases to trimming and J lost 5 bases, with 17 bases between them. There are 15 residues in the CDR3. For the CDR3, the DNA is TGTGCCAGCAGTTCCCATAGGGGCGGTTGGTATGGCTACACCTTC. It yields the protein CASSSHRGGWYGYTF.

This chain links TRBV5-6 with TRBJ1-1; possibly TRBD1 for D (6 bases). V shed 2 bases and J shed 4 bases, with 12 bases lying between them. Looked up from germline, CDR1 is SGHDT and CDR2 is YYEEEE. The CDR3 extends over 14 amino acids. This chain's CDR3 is CASSFGQHVTEAFF. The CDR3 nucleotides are TGTGCCAGCAGCTTCGGACAGCATGTCACTGAAGCTTTCTTT.

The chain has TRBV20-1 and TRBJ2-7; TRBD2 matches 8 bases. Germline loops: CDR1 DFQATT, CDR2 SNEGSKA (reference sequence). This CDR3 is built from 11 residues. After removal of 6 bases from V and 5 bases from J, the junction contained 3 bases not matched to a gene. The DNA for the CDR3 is TGCAGTGCCCACGGGGGGGACGAGCAGTACTTC. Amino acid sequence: CSAHGGDEQYF.

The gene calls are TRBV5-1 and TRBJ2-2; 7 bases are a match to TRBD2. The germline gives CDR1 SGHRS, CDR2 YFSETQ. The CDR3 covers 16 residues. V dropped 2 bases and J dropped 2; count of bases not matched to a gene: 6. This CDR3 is CASSFQAGENTGELFF. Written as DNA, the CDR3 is TGCGCCAGCAGCTTTCAGGCGGGGGAAAACACCGGGGAGCTGTTTTTT.

The CDR3 sequence is CAWSRIPGGNYGYTF. As DNA, the CDR3 is TGTGCCTGGAGTAGGATTCCAGGGGGAAATTATGGCTACACCTTC. The chain uses TRBV30 and TRBJ1-2; 7 bases are a match to TRBD1. Trimming removed 2 bases from V and 5 bases from J; junction bases left unmatched: 11. In germline, CDR1 is GTSNPN, CDR2 SVGIG (reference sequence). This CDR3 comprises 15 residues. The full variable domain, rest sourced from reference TRBV30 and TRBJ1-2, is SQTIHQWPATLVQPVGSPLSLECTVEGTSNPNLYWYRQAAGRGLQLLFYSVGIGQISSEVPQNLSASRPQDRQFILSSKKLLLSDSGFYLCAWSRIPGGNYGYTFGSGTRLTVV.

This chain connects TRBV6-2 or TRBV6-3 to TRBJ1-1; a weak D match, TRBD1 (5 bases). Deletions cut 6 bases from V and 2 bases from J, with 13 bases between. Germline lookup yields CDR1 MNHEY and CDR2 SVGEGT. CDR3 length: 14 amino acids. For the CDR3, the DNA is TGTGCCAGCAGCCGGACAAATATAAACACTGAAGCTTTCTTT. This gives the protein CASSRTNINTEAFF.

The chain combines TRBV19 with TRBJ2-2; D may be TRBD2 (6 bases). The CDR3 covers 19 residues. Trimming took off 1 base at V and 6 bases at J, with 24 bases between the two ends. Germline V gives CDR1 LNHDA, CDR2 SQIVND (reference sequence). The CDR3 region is CASSIVQWGRPRGAGELFF. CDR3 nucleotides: TGTGCCAGTAGTATAGTCCAATGGGGTAGACCCCGCGGGGCCGGGGAGCTGTTTTTT.

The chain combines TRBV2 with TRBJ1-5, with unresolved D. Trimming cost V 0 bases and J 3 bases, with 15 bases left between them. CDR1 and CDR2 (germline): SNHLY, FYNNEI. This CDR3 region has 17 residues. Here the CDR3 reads CASSEAIARRLNQPQHF. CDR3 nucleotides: TGTGCCAGCAGTGAAGCTATAGCCCGTCGGCTCAATCAGCCCCAGCATTTT. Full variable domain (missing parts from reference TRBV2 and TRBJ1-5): EPEVTQTPSHQVTQMGQEVILRCVPISNHLYFYWYRQILGQKVEFLVSFYNNEISEKSEIFDDQFSVERPDGSNFTLKIRSTKLEDSAMYFCASSEAIARRLNQPQHFGDGTRLSIL.

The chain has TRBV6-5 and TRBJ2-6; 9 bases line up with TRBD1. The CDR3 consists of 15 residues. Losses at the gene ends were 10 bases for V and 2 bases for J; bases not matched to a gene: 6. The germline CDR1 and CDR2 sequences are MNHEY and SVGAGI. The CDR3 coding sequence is TGTGCCACCGGGACAGGGAGAGCTGGGGCCAACGTCCTGACTTTC. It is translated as CATGTGRAGANVLTF.

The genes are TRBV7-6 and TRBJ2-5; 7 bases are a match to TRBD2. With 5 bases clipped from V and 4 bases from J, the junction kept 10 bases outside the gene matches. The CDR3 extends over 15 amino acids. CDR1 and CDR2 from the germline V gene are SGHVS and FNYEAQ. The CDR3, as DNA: TGTGCCAGCAGCCCGAGCGGACTAGTGGCAGAGACCCAGTACTTC. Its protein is CASSPSGLVAETQYF.

CDR3 residues: CASSVTGGTNNEQFF. CDR3 DNA: TGTGCCAGCAGCGTTACAGGAGGGACTAACAATGAGCAGTTCTTC. J is TRBJ2-1 and V is TRBV2; 7 positions match TRBD2. CDR1 is SNHLY, CDR2 FYNNEI, per germline. The junction had 10 bases not matched to a gene; V was cut back by 6 bases and J by 5 bases. This CDR3 is 15 amino acids long.

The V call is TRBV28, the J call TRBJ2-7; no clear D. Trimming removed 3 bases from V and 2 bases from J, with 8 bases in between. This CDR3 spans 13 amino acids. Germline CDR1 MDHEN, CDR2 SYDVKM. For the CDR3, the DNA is TGTGCCAGCAGTTTCCCCCCTACCTACGAGCAGTACTTC. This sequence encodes CASSFPPTYEQYF.

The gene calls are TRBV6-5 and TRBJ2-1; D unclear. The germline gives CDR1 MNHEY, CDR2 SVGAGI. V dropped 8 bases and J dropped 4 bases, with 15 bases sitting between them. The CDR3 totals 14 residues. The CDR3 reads CASRLDGAYNEQFF. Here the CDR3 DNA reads TGTGCCAGCCGCCTAGATGGCGCGTACAATGAGCAGTTCTTC.

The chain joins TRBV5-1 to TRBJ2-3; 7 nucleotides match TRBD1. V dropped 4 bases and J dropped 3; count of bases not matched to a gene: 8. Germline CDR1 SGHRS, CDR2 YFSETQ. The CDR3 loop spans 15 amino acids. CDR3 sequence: CASSLEPRGTDTQYF. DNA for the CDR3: TGCGCCAGCAGCCTGGAGCCCAGGGGGACAGATACGCAGTATTTT.

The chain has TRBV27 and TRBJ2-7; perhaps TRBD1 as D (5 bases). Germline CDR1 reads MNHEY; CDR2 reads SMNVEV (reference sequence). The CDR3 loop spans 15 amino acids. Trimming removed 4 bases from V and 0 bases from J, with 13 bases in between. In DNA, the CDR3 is TGTGCCAGCAGTTCAGGACAATCCTACTCCTACGAGCAGTACTTC. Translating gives CASSSGQSYSYEQYF.

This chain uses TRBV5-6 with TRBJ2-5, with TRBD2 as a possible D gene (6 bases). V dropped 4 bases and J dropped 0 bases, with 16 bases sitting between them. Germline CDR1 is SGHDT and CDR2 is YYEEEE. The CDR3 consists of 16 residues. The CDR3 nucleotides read TGTGCCAGCAGCACACCTCACCCGGGGGACCAAGAGACCCAGTACTTC. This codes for CASSTPHPGDQETQYF.

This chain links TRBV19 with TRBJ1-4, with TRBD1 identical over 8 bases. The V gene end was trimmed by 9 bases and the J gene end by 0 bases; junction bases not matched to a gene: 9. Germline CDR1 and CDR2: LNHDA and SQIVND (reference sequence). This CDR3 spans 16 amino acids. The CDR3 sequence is CASGTGGGATNEKLFF. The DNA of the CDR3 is TGTGCCAGCGGGACAGGAGGTGGGGCAACTAATGAAAAACTGTTTTTT.

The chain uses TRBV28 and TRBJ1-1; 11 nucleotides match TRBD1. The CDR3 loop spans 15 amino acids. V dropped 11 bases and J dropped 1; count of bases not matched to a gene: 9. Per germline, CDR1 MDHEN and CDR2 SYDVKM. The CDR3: CASLGQGAQNTEAFF. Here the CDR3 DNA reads TGTGCCTCACTCGGACAGGGGGCGCAGAACACTGAAGCTTTCTTT.

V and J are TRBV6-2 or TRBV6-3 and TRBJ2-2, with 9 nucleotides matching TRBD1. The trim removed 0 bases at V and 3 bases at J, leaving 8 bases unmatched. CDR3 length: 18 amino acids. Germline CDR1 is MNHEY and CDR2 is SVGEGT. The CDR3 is CASSYSSGTGLDTGELFF. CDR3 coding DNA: TGTGCCAGCAGTTACTCGAGTGGGACAGGGCTTGACACCGGGGAGCTGTTTTTT.

The chain's CDR3 is CASSFPYQGSEQYF. CDR3 nucleotides: TGCGCCAGCAGCTTCCCCTATCAGGGGTCGGAGCAGTACTTC. The genes are TRBV5-1 and TRBJ2-7; weak D call: TRBD1 (6 bases). Trimming stripped 2 bases from V and 7 bases from J, with 16 bases between. The length of the CDR3 is 14 residues. Looked up from germline, CDR1 is SGHRS and CDR2 is YFSETQ.

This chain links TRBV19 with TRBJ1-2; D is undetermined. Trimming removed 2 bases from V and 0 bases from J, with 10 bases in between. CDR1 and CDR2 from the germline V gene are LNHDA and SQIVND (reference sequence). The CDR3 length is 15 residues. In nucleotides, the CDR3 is TGTGCCAGTAGTATATCTGGGAGAGCTAACTATGGCTACACCTTC. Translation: CASSISGRANYGYTF.

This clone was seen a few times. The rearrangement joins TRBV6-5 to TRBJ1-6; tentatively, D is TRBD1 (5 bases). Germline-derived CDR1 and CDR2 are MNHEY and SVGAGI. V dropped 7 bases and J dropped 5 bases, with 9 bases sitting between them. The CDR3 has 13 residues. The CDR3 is CASTWGDNSPLHF. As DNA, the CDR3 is TGTGCCAGCACCTGGGGGGATAATTCACCCCTCCACTTT.